The 32 T cell receptor beta chains in this list originate from one sample, sequenced in a study of PD-1 blockade in mismatch repair-deficient tumors. These TCRs' antigens remain unknown. This sample's time point: roughly 11-day in vitro stimulation with candidate neoantigen peptide 7. Measured with immunoSEQ multiplex PCR; TCRdb has only the in-frame clones, and not every one. Here the sample spans some 10,000 clones, approximately 89% being singletons. The sample in question was cells cultured in vitro, obtained from a patient treated with pembrolizumab. These receptors came from an adult with mismatch repair-deficient cancer.

The CDR3 region is CASRGLSDPHSGNTIYF. The CDR3 DNA sequence: TGTGCCAGCAGAGGACTCTCTGACCCCCACTCTGGAAACACCATATATTTT. The rearrangement joins TRBV2 to TRBJ1-3, with D unresolved. Trimming took off 6 bases at V and 0 bases at J, with 18 bases between the two ends. The CDR3 is 17 residues long. CDR1 is SNHLY and CDR2 is FYNNEI in the germline V gene.

The DNA for the CDR3 is TGTGCCAGCAGTGAAGTTAGTGGGAGGGCCAGTAATGAGCAGTTCTTC. This codes for CASSEVSGRASNEQFF. This chain connects TRBV6-1 to TRBJ2-1, with 7 bases that match TRBD2. Germline V gene sequence: CDR1 MNHNS, CDR2 SASEGT. Trimming at V came to 1 base and at J to 7 bases, leaving 10 bases not matched to a gene. CDR3 length: 16 residues.

The rearrangement joins TRBV27 to TRBJ1-3; maybe TRBD1 (5 bases). Germline CDR1 MNHEY, CDR2 SMNVEV (reference sequence). V was pared by 5 bases and J by 0 bases, with 14 bases between. CDR3 length: 16 residues. CDR3 sequence reads: CASSVSGPGSGNTIYF. CDR3 bases: TGTGCCAGCAGTGTCTCGGGACCGGGCTCTGGAAACACCATATATTTT.

This clone was seen a handful of times. J is TRBJ2-7 and V is TRBV7-3; 7 bases agree with TRBD2. The junction had 7 bases not matched to a gene; V was cut back by 5 bases and J by 0 bases. Germline V gene data show CDR1 as SGHTA and CDR2 as FQGTGA. The CDR3 is 15 amino acids. CDR3 coding DNA: TGTGCCAGCAGCCCCGGACTAGAGGGCTCCTACGAGCAGTACTTC. Its translation: CASSPGLEGSYEQYF.

The chain combines TRBV20-1 with TRBJ2-7; D is unresolved. Trimming took off 3 bases at V and 3 bases at J, with 3 bases between the two ends. Germline CDR1 is DFQATT and CDR2 is SNEGSKA (reference sequence). The CDR3 covers 10 residues. The CDR3, as DNA: TGCAGTGCTAGTAACTACGAGCAGTACTTC. Translated, it gives CSASNYEQYF.

V and J are TRBV15 and TRBJ2-5, with a tentative D call TRBD2 (6 bases). V gave up 0 bases and J gave up 4 bases, with 12 bases separating them. The CDR3 contains 15 residues. Germline CDR1 and CDR2: LNHNV and YYDKDF (reference sequence). The CDR3 DNA sequence: TGTGCCACCAGCAGAGATCAGATCGGGGGAGAGACCCAGTACTTC. Its translation: CATSRDQIGGETQYF.

By its share, this clone is large. The gene calls are TRBV4-2 and TRBJ2-2; 13 bases are shared with TRBD2. This CDR3 region has 16 residues. Germline V gives CDR1 LGHNA, CDR2 YNFKEQ. Trimming at V came to 10 bases and at J to 4 bases, leaving 9 bases not matched to a gene. Here the CDR3 DNA reads TGTGCCATCAAACTAGCGGGAGGGCCGTCCACCGGGGAGCTGTTTTTT. Encoded protein: CAIKLAGGPSTGELFF.

This clone was detected only once. The chain employs TRBV19 and TRBJ1-5; 7 nucleotides agree with TRBD1. Germline CDR1 is LNHDA and CDR2 is SQIVND (reference sequence). Trimming cost V 6 bases and J 0 bases; bases outside gene matches: 5. The CDR3 runs 15 residues. The CDR3 loop is CASRSGTVSNQPQHF. Written as DNA, the CDR3 is TGTGCCAGTAGATCAGGGACAGTTAGCAATCAGCCCCAGCATTTT.

V gene TRBV21-1 combines with J gene TRBJ1-1; whether TRBD1, the table's D call, matches the DNA was not checked. TRBV21-1 is tagged as a pseudogene. The CDR3 loop spans 16 amino acids. Written as DNA, the CDR3 is TGTGCCAGCAGCAAAAGACGGGACAGGCAGAACACTGAAGCTTTCTTT. This translates into CASSKRRDRQNTEAFF.

The CDR3 DNA reads TGCGCCAGCAGTGAGCCAACCCTTCCCGGGACTAGCGGGAGGGCCGTAGAGACCCAGTACTTC. Residues: CASSEPTLPGTSGRAVETQYF. This chain joins TRBV10-2 and TRBJ2-5, with 16 bases lining up with TRBD2. J lost 4 bases, V lost 2 bases, and 16 bases had no gene match. Germline loops: CDR1 WSHSY, CDR2 SAAADI. The CDR3 loop spans 21 amino acids.

This chain uses TRBV30 with TRBJ2-3; 7 nucleotides match TRBD1. J lost 5 bases, V lost 1 base, and 3 bases had no gene match. This CDR3 comprises 13 residues. Germline lookup yields CDR1 GTSNPN and CDR2 SVGIG (reference sequence). CDR3 nucleotides: TGTGCCTGGAGTGCCTGGACAGGAGATACGCAGTATTTT. It encodes CAWSAWTGDTQYF.

This clone was observed a single time. The chain couples TRBV4-1 to TRBJ1-1; the D is unclear. This CDR3 comprises 16 residues. Trimming stripped 0 bases from V and 0 bases from J, with 11 bases between. Germline CDR1 is MGHRA and CDR2 is YSYEKL. This CDR3 is CASSQERPSLNTEAFF. CDR3 bases: TGCGCCAGCAGCCAAGAACGGCCTAGTTTGAACACTGAAGCTTTCTTT.

V usage is TRBV11-1 and J usage is TRBJ2-6; D is unclear. This CDR3 comprises 15 residues. Trimming took off 5 bases at V and 1 base at J, with 9 bases between the two ends. Germline CDR1 and CDR2: SGHAT and FQDESV (reference sequence). The CDR3 DNA sequence: TGTGCCAGCAGCCCGGACCAATCTGGGGCCAACGTCCTGACTTTC. Residues: CASSPDQSGANVLTF.

The rearrangement uses TRBV9 and TRBJ2-1, with D possibly being TRBD1 (5 bases). Trimming shortened V by 0 bases and J by 12 bases, and 16 bases separated the two germline ends. The V gene's germline CDR1 is SGDLS and CDR2 YYNGEE. This CDR3 has 14 amino acids. CDR3 DNA: TGTGCCAGCAGCGTAGCGGATGGGGCGGAGCGGCAGTTCTTC. Translating gives CASSVADGAERQFF.

The table lists this clone with a count of one. This chain uses TRBV5-1 with TRBJ2-1; TRBD2 might be the D (5 bases). The CDR3 sequence is 14 residues long. V was clipped by 6 bases and J by 2 bases, with 12 bases between them. In germline, CDR1 is SGHRS, CDR2 YFSETQ. The DNA of the CDR3 is TGCGCCAGCACAAGGGAGCGCGCCTACAATGAGCAGTTCTTC. Its translation is CASTRERAYNEQFF. The variable domain in full, completed from reference TRBV5-1 and TRBJ2-1, reads KAGVTQTPRYLIKTRGQQVTLSCSPISGHRSVSWYQQTPGQGLQFLFEYFSETQRNKGNFPGRFSGRQFSNSRSEMNVSTLELGDSALYLCASTRERAYNEQFFGPGTRLTVL.

The chain couples TRBV6-6 to TRBJ2-7; TRBD2 matches 7 bases. Germline V CDR1 and CDR2: MNHNY, SVGAGI (reference sequence). The CDR3 is 14 residues long. V trimming: 7 bases; J trimming: 1 base; junction bases outside the gene matches: 7. In DNA, the CDR3 is TGTGCCAGCACCCCTCCGGGGGGTTCCTACGAGCAGTACTTC. Residues: CASTPPGGSYEQYF.

J is TRBJ2-1 and V is TRBV5-1; D might be TRBD2 (6 bases). Germline V gene lookup returns CDR1 SGHRS and CDR2 YFSETQ. This CDR3 region has 14 residues. V gave up 3 bases and J gave up 5 bases, with 12 bases separating them. CDR3: CASSSRLGNNEQFF. CDR3 nucleotides: TGCGCCAGCAGCTCACGACTAGGTAACAATGAGCAGTTCTTC.

The rearrangement joins TRBV27 to TRBJ1-4; 12 bases match TRBD1. V was pared by 4 bases and J by 7 bases, with 10 bases of the junction left unmatched. The length of the CDR3 is 17 residues. Per germline, CDR1 MNHEY and CDR2 SMNVEV (reference sequence). The CDR3 spells CASSWTGTGGPSEKLFF. CDR3 nucleotides: TGTGCCAGCAGTTGGACCGGGACAGGGGGCCCTAGTGAAAAACTGTTTTTT.

This rearrangement joins TRBV5-1 to TRBJ2-3; TRBD2 is a possible D gene (6 bases). This CDR3 contains 15 residues. Trimming removed 0 bases from V and 1 base from J, with 9 bases in between. From germline, CDR1 is SGHRS and CDR2 YFSETQ. The CDR3 coding sequence is TGCGCCAGCAGCTTGGAATCTAGCGGCACAGATACGCAGTATTTT. Amino acid sequence: CASSLESSGTDTQYF. The full variable domain, with the rest looked up from reference TRBV5-1 and TRBJ2-3, is KAGVTQTPRYLIKTRGQQVTLSCSPISGHRSVSWYQQTPGQGLQFLFEYFSETQRNKGNFPGRFSGRQFSNSRSEMNVSTLELGDSALYLCASSLESSGTDTQYFGPGTRLTVL.

This chain uses TRBV5-1 with TRBJ1-1, with D possibly TRBD1 on 6 matching bases. CDR3 size: 15 residues. CDR1 is SGHRS, CDR2 YFSETQ, per germline. Trimming removed 4 bases at V and 1 base at J, with 14 bases between. Here the CDR3 reads CASSPMGHPNTEAFF. Here the CDR3 DNA reads TGCGCCAGCAGCCCAATGGGACACCCGAACACTGAAGCTTTCTTT.

This chain links TRBV11-2 with TRBJ1-2; D is unresolved. Trimming took 6 bases from V and 0 from J, leaving 14 bases between them. The CDR3 is 15 amino acids. Germline loops: CDR1 SGHAT, CDR2 FQNNGV. CDR3 bases: TGTGCCAGCAGTTCCCGACTCCATCCTAACTATGGCTACACCTTC. Translation: CASSSRLHPNYGYTF.

The CDR3 here is CAWSNRGWSNEKLFF. In nucleotides, the CDR3 is TGTGCCTGGTCCAACAGGGGTTGGTCTAATGAAAAACTGTTTTTT. The chain recombines TRBV30 with TRBJ1-4, with 7 bases lining up with TRBD1. J lost 3 bases, V lost 5 bases, and 9 bases had no gene match. This CDR3 region has 15 residues. The germline CDR1 and CDR2 sequences are GTSNPN and SVGIG (reference sequence). The variable domain in full, with the rest retrieved from reference TRBV30 and TRBJ1-4, is SQTIHQWPATLVQPVGSPLSLECTVEGTSNPNLYWYRQAAGRGLQLLFYSVGIGQISSEVPQNLSASRPQDRQFILSSKKLLLSDSGFYLCAWSNRGWSNEKLFFGSGTQLSVL.

The rearrangement uses TRBV28 and TRBJ1-3, with D hard to call. The germline V gene has CDR1 MDHEN and CDR2 SYDVKM. This CDR3 is 13 amino acids long. V was clipped by 2 bases and J by 4 bases, with 6 bases between them. CDR3 sequence reads: CASSLEAGNTIYF. The CDR3 nucleotides read TGTGCCAGCAGTTTAGAGGCCGGAAACACCATATATTTT. Looking up the rest from reference TRBV28 and TRBJ1-3 gives the full variable domain: DVKVTQSSRYLVKRTGEKVFLECVQDMDHENMFWYRQDPGLGLRLIYFSYDVKMKEKGDIPEGYSVSREKKERFSLILESASTNQTSMYLCASSLEAGNTIYFGEGSWLTVV.

The CDR3 region is CASGLEITDQVDTEAFF. The DNA for the CDR3 is TGTGCTAGTGGTTTGGAAATCACCGACCAGGTGGACACTGAAGCTTTCTTT. The V and J genes are TRBV12-5 and TRBJ1-1, with D hard to call. The V gene lost 1 base and the J gene lost 3 bases, with 18 bases spanning the gap. Germline CDR1 is LGHNT and CDR2 is FRNRAP. The CDR3 runs 17 residues.

The chain has TRBV30 and TRBJ1-1; no clear D. V gave up 4 bases and J gave up 5 bases, with 11 bases separating them. Germline-derived CDR1 and CDR2 are GTSNPN and SVGIG (reference sequence). CDR3 length: 12 residues. The CDR3 sequence: CAWTRGGTEAFF. In DNA, the CDR3 is TGTGCCTGGACCAGAGGAGGGACTGAAGCTTTCTTT.

This chain uses TRBV7-9 with TRBJ1-4; 9 nucleotides match TRBD1. Germline loops: CDR1 SEHNR, CDR2 FQNEAQ (reference sequence). With 5 bases clipped from V and 7 bases from J, the junction kept 17 bases outside the gene matches. This CDR3 has 18 residues. CDR3 amino acids: CASSGTRDREGGSEKLFF. CDR3 nucleotide sequence: TGTGCCAGCAGCGGAACCCGGGACAGGGAGGGGGGTAGTGAAAAACTGTTTTTT.

The rearrangement joins TRBV29-1 to TRBJ2-5; a possible D gene is TRBD1 (5 bases). This CDR3 contains 13 residues. Germline V gene sequence: CDR1 SQVTM, CDR2 ANQGSEA. The germline V and J ends were trimmed by 5 bases and 0 bases, with 10 bases remaining between them. CDR3 coding DNA: TGCAGCGTTAGACAGCCAAACCAAGAGACCCAGTACTTC. It translates to CSVRQPNQETQYF.

The chain recombines TRBV5-1 with TRBJ2-6; D gene uncertain. This CDR3 is built from 15 residues. Trimming removed 0 bases from V and 4 bases from J, with 8 bases in between. Germline V gene sequence: CDR1 SGHRS, CDR2 YFSETQ. The CDR3: CASSLGAAGANVLTF. The CDR3, as DNA: TGCGCCAGCAGCTTGGGGGCGGCCGGGGCCAACGTCCTGACTTTC.

V usage is TRBV21-1 and J usage is TRBJ2-1; the table calls TRBD2, which could not be checked here. TRBV21-1 is deemed a pseudogene. This CDR3 is built from 16 residues. CDR3 DNA: TGTGCCAGCAGCAAAGCGGAGACGGAGGACTACAATGAGCAGTTCTTC. Translated: CASSKAETEDYNEQFF.

The chain carries TRBV5-6 and TRBJ2-7; perhaps D is TRBD1 or TRBD2 (5 bases each). This CDR3 is built from 13 residues. Germline CDR1 and CDR2: SGHDT and YYEEEE. Trimming removed 7 bases from V and 3 bases from J, with 14 bases in between. For the CDR3, the DNA is TGTGCCAGCTCGACAGTACGGGGCTACGAGCAGTACTTC. This sequence encodes CASSTVRGYEQYF.

The CDR3 spells CASSLFGNTEAFF. The CDR3 DNA reads as TGTGCCAGCAGCTTATTCGGGAACACTGAAGCTTTCTTT. V is TRBV7-8 and J is TRBJ1-1; D is unresolved. The CDR3 is made up of 13 amino acids. Trimming pared 2 bases from V and 1 base from J, leaving 5 bases between. Germline CDR1 reads SGHVS; CDR2 reads FQNEAQ.

The J gene is TRBJ1-2, the V gene TRBV5-6; TRBD1 might be the D (5 bases). CDR1 and CDR2 from the germline V gene are SGHDT and YYEEEE. With 0 bases removed from V and 2 bases from J, the gap between germline ends came to 14 bases. This CDR3 is 16 amino acids long. The CDR3 DNA follows: TGTGCCAGCAGCTTGGCCTACGGAAAGGGGAACTATGGCTACACCTTC. It yields the protein CASSLAYGKGNYGYTF. Using reference TRBV5-6 and TRBJ1-2 for the parts outside the CDR3, the full variable domain is DAGVTQSPTHLIKTRGQQVTLRCSPKSGHDTVSWYQQALGQGPQFIFQYYEEEERQRGNFPDRFSGHQFPNYSSELNVNALLLGDSALYLCASSLAYGKGNYGYTFGSGTRLTVV.